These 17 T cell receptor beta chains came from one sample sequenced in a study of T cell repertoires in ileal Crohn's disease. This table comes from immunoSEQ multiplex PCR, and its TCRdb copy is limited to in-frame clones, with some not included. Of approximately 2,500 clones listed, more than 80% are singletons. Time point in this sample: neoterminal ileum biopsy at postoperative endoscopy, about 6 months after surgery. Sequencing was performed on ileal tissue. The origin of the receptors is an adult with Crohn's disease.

The DNA of the CDR3 is TGTGCCAGCAGTAGGGGGAGCGGCACAGATACGCAGTATTTT. Residues: CASSRGSGTDTQYF. J is TRBJ2-3 and V is TRBV25-1, with D possibly being TRBD1 (6 bases). Germline V lookup: CDR1 MGHDK, CDR2 SYGVNS. The CDR3 loop spans 14 amino acids. V was pared by 5 bases and J by 1 base, with 10 bases between.

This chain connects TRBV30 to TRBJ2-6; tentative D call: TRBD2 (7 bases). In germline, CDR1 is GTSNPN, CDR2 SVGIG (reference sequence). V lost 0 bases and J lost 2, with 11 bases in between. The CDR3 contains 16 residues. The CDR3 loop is CAWSVRGGAGANVLTF. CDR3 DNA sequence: TGTGCCTGGAGTGTGCGAGGGGGGGCTGGGGCCAACGTCCTGACTTTC.

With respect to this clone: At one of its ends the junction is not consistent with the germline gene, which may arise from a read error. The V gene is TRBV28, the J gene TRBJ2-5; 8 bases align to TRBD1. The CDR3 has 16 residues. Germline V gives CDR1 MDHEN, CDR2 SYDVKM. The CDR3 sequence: CASSLRTGLSQQTQYF. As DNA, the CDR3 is TGTGCCAGCAGCCTCCGGACAGGGTTATCCCAACAGACCCAGTACTTC.

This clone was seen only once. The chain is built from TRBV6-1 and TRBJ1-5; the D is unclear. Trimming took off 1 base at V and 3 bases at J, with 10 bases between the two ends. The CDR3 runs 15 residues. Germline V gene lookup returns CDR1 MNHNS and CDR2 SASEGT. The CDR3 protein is CASSEGPGNNQPQHF. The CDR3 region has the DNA TGTGCCAGCAGTGAAGGCCCGGGGAACAATCAGCCCCAGCATTTT.

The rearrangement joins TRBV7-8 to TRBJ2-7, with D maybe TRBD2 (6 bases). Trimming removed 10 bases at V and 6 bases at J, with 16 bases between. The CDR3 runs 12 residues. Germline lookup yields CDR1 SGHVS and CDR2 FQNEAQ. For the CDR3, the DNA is TGTGCCACTCTAGGCGCGGGGAGCGAGCAGTACTTC. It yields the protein CATLGAGSEQYF.

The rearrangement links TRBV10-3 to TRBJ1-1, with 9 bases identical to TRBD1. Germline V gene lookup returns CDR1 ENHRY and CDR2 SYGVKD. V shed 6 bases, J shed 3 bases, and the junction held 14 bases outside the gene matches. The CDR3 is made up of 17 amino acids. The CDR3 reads CAISPQGALLSDTEAFF. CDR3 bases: TGTGCCATCAGCCCACAGGGGGCGCTTCTCTCGGACACTGAAGCTTTCTTT.

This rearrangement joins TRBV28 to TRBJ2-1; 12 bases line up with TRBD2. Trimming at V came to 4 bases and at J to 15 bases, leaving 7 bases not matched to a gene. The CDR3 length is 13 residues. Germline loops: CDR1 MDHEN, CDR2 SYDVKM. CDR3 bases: TGTGCCAGCAGTTCCTCTAGCGGGAGGGCCGGGTTCTTC. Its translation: CASSSSSGRAGFF.

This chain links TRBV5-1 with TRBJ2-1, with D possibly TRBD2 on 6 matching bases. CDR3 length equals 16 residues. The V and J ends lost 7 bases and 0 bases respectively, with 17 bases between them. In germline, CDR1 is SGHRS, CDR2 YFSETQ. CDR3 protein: CASRNPGVNSYNEQFF. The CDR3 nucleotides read TGCGCCAGCCGGAACCCGGGAGTGAACTCCTACAATGAGCAGTTCTTC.

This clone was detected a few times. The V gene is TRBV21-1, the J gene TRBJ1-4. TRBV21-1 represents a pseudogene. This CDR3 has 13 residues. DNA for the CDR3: TGTGCCAGCTATCATCCAACTAATGAAAAACTGTTTTTT. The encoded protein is CASYHPTNEKLFF.

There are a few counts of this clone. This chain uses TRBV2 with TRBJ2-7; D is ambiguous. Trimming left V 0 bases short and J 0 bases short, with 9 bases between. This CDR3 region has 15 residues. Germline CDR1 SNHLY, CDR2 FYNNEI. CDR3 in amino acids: CASSEAASLSYEQYF. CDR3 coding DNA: TGTGCCAGCAGTGAAGCGGCAAGCCTCTCCTACGAGCAGTACTTC.

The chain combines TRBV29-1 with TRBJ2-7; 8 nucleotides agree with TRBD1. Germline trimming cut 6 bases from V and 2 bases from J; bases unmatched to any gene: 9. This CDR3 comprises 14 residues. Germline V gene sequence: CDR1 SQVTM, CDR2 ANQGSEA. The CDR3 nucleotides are TGCAGCGTCTATGGGACAGGTGGGGCCTACGAGCAGTACTTC. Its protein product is CSVYGTGGAYEQYF.

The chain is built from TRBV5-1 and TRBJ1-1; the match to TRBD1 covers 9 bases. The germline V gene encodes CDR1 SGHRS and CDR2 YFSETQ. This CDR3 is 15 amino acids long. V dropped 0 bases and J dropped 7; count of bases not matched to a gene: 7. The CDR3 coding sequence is TGCGCCAGCAGCTTGGCCAGGACAGGGGACGGTGAAGCTTTCTTT. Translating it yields CASSLARTGDGEAFF.

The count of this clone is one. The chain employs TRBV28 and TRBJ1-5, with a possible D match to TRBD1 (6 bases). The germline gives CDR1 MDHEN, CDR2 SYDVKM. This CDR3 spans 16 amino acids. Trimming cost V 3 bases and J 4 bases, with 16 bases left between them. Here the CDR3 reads CASSFGLGRGNQPQHF. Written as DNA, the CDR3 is TGTGCCAGCAGTTTTGGTTTAGGCAGGGGAAATCAGCCCCAGCATTTT.

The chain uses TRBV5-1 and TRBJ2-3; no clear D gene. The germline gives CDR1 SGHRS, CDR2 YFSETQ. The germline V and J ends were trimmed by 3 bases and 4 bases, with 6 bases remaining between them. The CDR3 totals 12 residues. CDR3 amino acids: CASSSNADTQYF. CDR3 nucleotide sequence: TGCGCCAGCAGCTCGAACGCAGATACGCAGTATTTT.

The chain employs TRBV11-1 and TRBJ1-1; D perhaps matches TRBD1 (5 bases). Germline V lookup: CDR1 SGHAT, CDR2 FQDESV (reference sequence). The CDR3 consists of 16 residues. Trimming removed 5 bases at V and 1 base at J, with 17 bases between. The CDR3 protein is CASSPSRGRQNTEAFF. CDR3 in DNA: TGTGCCAGCAGCCCCTCCCGGGGCAGACAGAACACTGAAGCTTTCTTT.

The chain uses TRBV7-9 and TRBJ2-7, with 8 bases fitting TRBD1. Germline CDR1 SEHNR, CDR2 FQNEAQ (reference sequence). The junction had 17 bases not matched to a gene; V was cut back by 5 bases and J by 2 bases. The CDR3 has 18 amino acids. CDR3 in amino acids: CASSHTGTGPKNPYEQYF. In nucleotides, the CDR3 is TGTGCCAGCAGCCATACCGGGACAGGCCCAAAAAATCCCTACGAGCAGTACTTC.

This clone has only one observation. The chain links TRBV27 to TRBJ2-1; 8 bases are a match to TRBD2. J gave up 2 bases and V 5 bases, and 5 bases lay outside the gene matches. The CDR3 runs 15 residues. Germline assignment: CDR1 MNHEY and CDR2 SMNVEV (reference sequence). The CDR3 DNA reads TGTGCCAGCAGTCTACGGCGGGAGGCCTACAATGAGCAGTTCTTC. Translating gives CASSLRREAYNEQFF.